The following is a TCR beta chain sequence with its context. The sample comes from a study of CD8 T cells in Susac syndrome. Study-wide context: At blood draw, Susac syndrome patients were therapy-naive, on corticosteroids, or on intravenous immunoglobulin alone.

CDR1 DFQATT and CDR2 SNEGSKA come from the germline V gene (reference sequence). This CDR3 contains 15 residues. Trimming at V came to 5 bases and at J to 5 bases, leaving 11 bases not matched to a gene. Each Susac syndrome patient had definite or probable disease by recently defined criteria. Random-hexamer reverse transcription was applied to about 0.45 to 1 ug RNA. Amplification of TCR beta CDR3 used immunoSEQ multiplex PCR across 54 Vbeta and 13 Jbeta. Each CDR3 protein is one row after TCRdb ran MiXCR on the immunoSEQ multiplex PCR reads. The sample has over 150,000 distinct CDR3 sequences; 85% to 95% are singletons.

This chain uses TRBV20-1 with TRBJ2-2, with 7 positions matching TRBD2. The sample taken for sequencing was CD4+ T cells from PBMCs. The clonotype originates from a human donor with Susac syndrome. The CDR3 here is CSAGKSSSGTGELFF. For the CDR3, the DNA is TGCAGTGCTGGTAAATCCTCTAGCGGAACCGGGGAGCTGTTTTTT.